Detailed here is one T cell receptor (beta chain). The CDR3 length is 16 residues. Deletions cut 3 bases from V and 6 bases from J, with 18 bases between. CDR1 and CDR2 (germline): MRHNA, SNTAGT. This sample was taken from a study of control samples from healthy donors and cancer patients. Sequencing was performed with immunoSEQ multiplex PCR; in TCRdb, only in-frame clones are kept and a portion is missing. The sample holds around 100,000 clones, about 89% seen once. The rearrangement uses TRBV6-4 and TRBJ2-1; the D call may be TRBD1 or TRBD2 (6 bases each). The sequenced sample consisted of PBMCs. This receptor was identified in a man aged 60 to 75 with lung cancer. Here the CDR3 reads CASSDRGGTRGNEQFF. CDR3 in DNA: TGTGCCAGCAGTGATCGGGGCGGGACAAGGGGCAATGAGCAGTTCTTC.